This record concerns one TCR beta chain sequence. This sample was included in a study of blood T cells in healthy people across ages. Using a J-beta primer mix together with a sample-barcoded 5' primer, a second PCR was run for roughly 6 to 12 cycles. The authors tagged each cDNA molecule using a template-switch adaptor with 12 random nucleotides. MiXCR, applied by TCRdb to the 5' RACE reads, yields one record per CDR3 protein. The top ten hold 15% to 20% of the sample, which has about 780,000 distinct CDR3 sequences, about 42% seen once. Germline CDR1 and CDR2: DFQATT and SNEGSKA (reference sequence). The V segment lost 5 bases and the J segment 5 bases; nucleotides outside the gene matches: 8. The CDR3 is 14 amino acids.

The source is a man older than 75 in good health. Specimen: blood. The chain combines TRBV20-1 with TRBJ2-1; 8 positions match TRBD2. CDR3 bases: TGCAGTGCTCTTCCACTAGCGGATAACAATGAGCAGTTCTTC. This codes for CSALPLADNNEQFF.